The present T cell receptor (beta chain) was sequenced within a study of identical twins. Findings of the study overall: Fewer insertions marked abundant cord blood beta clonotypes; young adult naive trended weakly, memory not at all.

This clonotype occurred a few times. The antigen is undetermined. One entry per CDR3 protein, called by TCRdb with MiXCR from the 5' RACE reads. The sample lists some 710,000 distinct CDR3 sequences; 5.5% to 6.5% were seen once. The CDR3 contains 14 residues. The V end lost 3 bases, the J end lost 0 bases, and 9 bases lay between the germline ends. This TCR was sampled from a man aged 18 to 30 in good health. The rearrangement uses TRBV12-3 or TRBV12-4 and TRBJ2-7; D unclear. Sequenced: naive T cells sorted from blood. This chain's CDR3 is CASSFGGNSYEQYF. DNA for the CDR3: TGTGCCAGCAGTTTTGGTGGTAACTCCTACGAGCAGTACTTC.